Here is one T cell receptor (beta chain) with its context. The antigen is unknown. At one end the junction does not follow the germline gene, possibly because of a read error. Germline assignment: CDR1 MNHEY and CDR2 SMNVEV (reference sequence). The CDR3 is made up of 11 amino acids. The sample comes from a study of cytomegalovirus exposure and HLA in healthy donors. Study results and limitations: When analyzed later, the rates of TCR association showed variation by HLA locus, with DRB1 the most and HLA-C the fewest. For most TCR sequences rarity was the rule, although some public TCRs occurred in many donors. In all likelihood, a cluster of highly shared sequence variants was a sequencing artifact.

The primer mix had 60 Vbeta and 13 Jbeta primers. Measured with immunoSEQ multiplex PCR; TCRdb has only the in-frame clones, and not every one. This sample has about 100,000 clones, with just under 80% found just once. Specimen: PBMCs. The J gene is TRBJ1-1, the V gene TRBV27; D unclear. This clonotype originated in a man aged 25-40 years in good health and CMV-seronegative. The CDR3 region has the DNA TGTGCCAGCAGTTTATGGTCCCCTGCGGTCTTT. It is translated as CASSLWSPAVF.